The clone carrying this T cell receptor (beta chain) was recorded at least ten times. The antigen remains undetermined. These data are taken from a study of Graves' ophthalmopathy and Graves' hyperthyroidism. Study outcomes and limitations: A majority of expanded thyroid clonotypes exceeding 0.001 frequency were likewise present in blood.

The study amplified TCR beta CDR3 regions using RNA transcripts. Second-round multiplex PCR came after first-round RT-PCR with HTBI primers. TCRdb re-derived calls from the multiplex PCR reads in MiXCR, one entry per CDR3 protein. The sample has 350,000 to 450,000 distinct CDR3 sequences; around 16% are singletons. Other autoimmune diseases, uncontrolled infections, pregnancy or lactation excluded patients from enrollment. The sequencing input was peripheral blood. This clonotype was sampled from a woman in her late teens or twenties with Graves' ophthalmopathy.

In DNA, the CDR3 is TGTGCCAGCTCACCAGGCAGGGGGCAGACTGAAGCTTTCTTT. Amino acid sequence: CASSPGRGQTEAFF. The chain has TRBV18 and TRBJ1-1; TRBD1 aligns across 8 bases. Looked up from germline, CDR1 is KGHSH and CDR2 is LQKENI. CDR3 length equals 14 residues. V gave up 2 bases and J gave up 5 bases; unmatched junction bases: 4.